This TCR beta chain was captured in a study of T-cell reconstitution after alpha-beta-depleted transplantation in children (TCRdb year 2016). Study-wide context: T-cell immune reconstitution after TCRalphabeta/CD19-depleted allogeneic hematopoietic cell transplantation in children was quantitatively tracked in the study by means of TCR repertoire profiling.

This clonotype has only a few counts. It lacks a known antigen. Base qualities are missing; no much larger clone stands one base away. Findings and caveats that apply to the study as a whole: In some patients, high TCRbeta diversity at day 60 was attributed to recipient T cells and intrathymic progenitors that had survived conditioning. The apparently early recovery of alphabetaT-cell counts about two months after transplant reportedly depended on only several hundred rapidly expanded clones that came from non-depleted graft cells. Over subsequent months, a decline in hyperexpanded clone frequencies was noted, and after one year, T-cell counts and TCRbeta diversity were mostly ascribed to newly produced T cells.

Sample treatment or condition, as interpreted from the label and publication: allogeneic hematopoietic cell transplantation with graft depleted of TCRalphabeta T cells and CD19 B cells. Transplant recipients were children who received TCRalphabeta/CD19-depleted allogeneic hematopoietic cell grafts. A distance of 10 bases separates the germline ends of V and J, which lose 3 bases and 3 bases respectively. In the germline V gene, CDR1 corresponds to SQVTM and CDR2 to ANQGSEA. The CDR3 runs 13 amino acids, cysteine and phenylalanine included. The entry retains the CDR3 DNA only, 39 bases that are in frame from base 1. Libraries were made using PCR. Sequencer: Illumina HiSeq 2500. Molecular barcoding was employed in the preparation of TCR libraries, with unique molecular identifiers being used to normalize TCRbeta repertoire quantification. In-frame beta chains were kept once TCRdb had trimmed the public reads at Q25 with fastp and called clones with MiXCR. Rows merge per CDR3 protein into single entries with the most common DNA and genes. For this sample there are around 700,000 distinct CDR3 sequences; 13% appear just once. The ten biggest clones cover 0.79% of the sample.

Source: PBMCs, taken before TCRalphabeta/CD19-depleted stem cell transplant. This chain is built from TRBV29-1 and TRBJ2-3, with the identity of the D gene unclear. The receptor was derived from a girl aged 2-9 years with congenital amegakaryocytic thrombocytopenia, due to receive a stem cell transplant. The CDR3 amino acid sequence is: CSVESQATDTQYF. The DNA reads TGCAGCGTTGAGTCCCAGGCGACAGATACGCAGTATTTT.